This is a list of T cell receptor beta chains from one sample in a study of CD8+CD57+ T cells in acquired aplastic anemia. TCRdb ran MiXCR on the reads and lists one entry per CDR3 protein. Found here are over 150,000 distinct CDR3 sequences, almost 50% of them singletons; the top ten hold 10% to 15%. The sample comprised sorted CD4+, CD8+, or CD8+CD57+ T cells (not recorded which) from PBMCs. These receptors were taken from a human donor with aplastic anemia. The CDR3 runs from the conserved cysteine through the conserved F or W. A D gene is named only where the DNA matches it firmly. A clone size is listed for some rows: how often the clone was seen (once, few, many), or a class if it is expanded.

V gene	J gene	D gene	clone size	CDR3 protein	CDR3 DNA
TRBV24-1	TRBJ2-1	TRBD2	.	CATSDTGTSGINEQFF	TGTGCCACCAGTGACACCGGGACTAGCGGAATCAATGAGCAGTTCTTC
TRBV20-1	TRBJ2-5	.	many	CSASGLGTQYF	TGCAGTGCTAGCGGTCTGGGGACCCAGTACTTC
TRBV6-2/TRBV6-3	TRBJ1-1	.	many	CASSPTENTEAFF	TGTGCCAGCAGCCCGACAGAAAACACTGAAGCTTTCTTT
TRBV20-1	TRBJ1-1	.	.	CSAVGLLNTEAFF	TGCAGTGCCGTGGGACTCCTGAACACTGAAGCTTTCTTT
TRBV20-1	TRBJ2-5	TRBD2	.	CSARSSGGETQYF	TGCAGTGCTAGATCGAGCGGGGGGGAGACCCAGTACTTC
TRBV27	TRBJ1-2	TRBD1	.	CATQRTGGNYGYTF	TGTGCCACCCAAAGGACAGGGGGAAACTATGGCTACACCTTC
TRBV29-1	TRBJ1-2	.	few	CSVANQADYGYTF	TGCAGCGTTGCTAATCAGGCGGATTATGGCTACACCTTC
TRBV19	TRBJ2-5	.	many	CASSISGQALKTQYF	TGTGCCAGTAGTATTAGTGGGCAGGCTTTGAAGACCCAGTACTTC
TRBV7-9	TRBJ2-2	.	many	CASSPPGRRDTGELFF	TGTGCCAGCAGCCCCCCGGGACGTAGAGACACCGGGGAGCTGTTTTTT
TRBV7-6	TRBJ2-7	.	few	CASSLDGDEQYF	TGTGCCAGCAGCTTAGATGGCGACGAGCAGTACTTC
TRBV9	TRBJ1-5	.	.	CASSEGLGQPQHF	TGTGCCAGCAGCGAGGGTTTGGGTCAGCCCCAGCATTTT
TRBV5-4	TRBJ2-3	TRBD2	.	CASSLRSGRGGSTDTQYF	TGTGCCAGCAGCTTGCGTAGCGGGAGAGGAGGGAGCACAGATACGCAGTATTTT
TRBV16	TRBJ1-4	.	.	CASSQRFATNEKLFF	TGTGCCAGCAGCCAAAGGTTTGCAACTAATGAAAAACTGTTTTTT
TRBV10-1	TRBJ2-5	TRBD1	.	CASSLPGQGGETQYF	TGCGCCAGCAGTCTCCCCGGACAGGGTGGAGAGACCCAGTACTTC
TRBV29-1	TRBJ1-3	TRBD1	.	CSVGGRGNTIYF	TGCAGCGTTGGGGGCAGGGGGAACACCATATATTTT
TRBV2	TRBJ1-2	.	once	CASTQRGYGYTF	TGTGCCAGCACCCAGCGGGGGTATGGCTACACCTTC
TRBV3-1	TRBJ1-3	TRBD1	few	CASCNRGSGNTIYF	TGTGCCAGCTGCAACAGGGGCTCTGGAAACACCATATATTTT
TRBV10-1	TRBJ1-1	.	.	CASSGRGSEAFF	TGCGCCAGCAGTGGAAGGGGATCTGAAGCTTTCTTT
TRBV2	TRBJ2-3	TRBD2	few	CASSEEAFVTSGFTDTQYF	TGTGCCAGCAGTGAAGAAGCCTTTGTGACTAGCGGGTTCACAGATACGCAGTATTTT
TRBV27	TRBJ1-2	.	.	CASSLSGTYGYTF	TGTGCCAGCAGTTTATCGGGCACCTATGGCTACACCTTC
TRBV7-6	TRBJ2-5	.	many	CASSLGNGVQETQYF	TGTGCCAGCAGCTTAGGAAACGGAGTACAAGAGACCCAGTACTTC
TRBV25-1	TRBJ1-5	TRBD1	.	CASSWDRGASNQPQHF	TGTGCCAGCAGTTGGGACAGGGGCGCGAGCAATCAGCCCCAGCATTTT
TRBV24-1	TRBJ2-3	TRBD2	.	CATSGGRSTDTQCF	TGCGCCACCAGCGGGGGCAGATCCACAGATACGCAGTGTTTT
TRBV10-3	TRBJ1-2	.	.	CAIKGSVSGYTF	TGTGCCATCAAAGGCAGTGTTTCTGGCTACACCTTC
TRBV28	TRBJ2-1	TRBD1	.	CASRDRGRGEQFF	TGTGCCAGCCGGGACAGGGGGCGAGGTGAGCAGTTCTTC
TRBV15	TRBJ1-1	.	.	CATSNTPGEAFF	TGTGCCACCAGCAACACCCCCGGTGAAGCTTTCTTT
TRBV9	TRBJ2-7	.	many	CASSPRPAPRSSYEQYF	TGTGCCAGCAGCCCGAGGCCAGCCCCCCGGAGCTCCTACGAGCAGTACTTC
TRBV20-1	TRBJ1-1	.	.	CSAPAGGTEAFF	TGCAGTGCGCCTGCGGGGGGAACTGAAGCTTTCTTT
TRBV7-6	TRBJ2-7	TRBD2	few	CASSPRGSDYEQYF	TGTGCCAGCAGCCCACGCGGGAGTGACTACGAGCAGTACTTC
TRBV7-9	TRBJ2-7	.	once	CASSFTDERYF	TGTGCCAGCAGCTTTACCGACGAGCGGTACTTC
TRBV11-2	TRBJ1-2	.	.	CASSLVTASRDGYTF	TGTGCCAGCAGCTTAGTGACAGCAAGTAGGGATGGCTACACCTTC